The 21 T cell receptor beta chains below all came from one sample that was sequenced in a study of cytomegalovirus exposure and HLA in healthy donors. The PCR used 60 Vbeta and 13 Jbeta primers. Profiled with immunoSEQ multiplex PCR; TCRdb holds only in-frame clones, not every one. This table holds fewer than 90,000 clones, about 80% found once. The sample taken for sequencing was PBMCs. The receptor set was obtained from a man aged 25 to 40 in good health and CMV-seropositive.

V and J are TRBV28 and TRBJ2-5, with 13 bases fitting TRBD2. The CDR3 consists of 19 residues. V gave up 3 bases and J gave up 3 bases; unmatched junction bases: 13. Per the germline V gene, CDR1 is MDHEN and CDR2 is SYDVKM. CDR3 bases: TGTGCCAGCAGTTTTTGGGGCGGGACTAGCGGGGTTCCTAAAGAGACCCAGTACTTC. This codes for CASSFWGGTSGVPKETQYF.

This chain joins TRBV19 and TRBJ1-6, with 10 bases identical to TRBD1. J gave up 7 bases and V 6 bases, and 0 bases lay outside the gene matches. The CDR3 has 13 residues. Germline values: CDR1 LNHDA, CDR2 SQIVND (reference sequence). The CDR3 DNA follows: TGTGCCAGTAGGACAGGGGGCAATTCACCCCTCCACTTT. Its protein product is CASRTGGNSPLHF.

This clone was found a few times. The CDR3 sequence: CASSVYTEAFF. In nucleotides, the CDR3 is TGTGCCAGCAGCGTTTATACTGAAGCTTTCTTT. The rearrangement links TRBV5-6 to TRBJ1-1; D is unclear. This CDR3 comprises 11 residues. The V gene's germline CDR1 is SGHDT and CDR2 YYEEEE. Trimming cost V 4 bases and J 5 bases, with 6 bases left between them.

This chain uses TRBV6-1 with TRBJ1-3, with a possible D match to TRBD1 (6 bases). The germline V gene has CDR1 MNHNS and CDR2 SASEGT. This CDR3 comprises 14 residues. V gave up 7 bases and J gave up 4 bases, with 14 bases separating them. CDR3 in amino acids: CASNPTGAGNTIYF. CDR3 nucleotide sequence: TGTGCCAGCAACCCGACAGGAGCGGGAAACACCATATATTTT.

Notes on this clone: Its ends do not fully match the called genes, so a read error is possible. Here the CDR3 reads CASSATGEPYGQYF. The CDR3 DNA is TGTGCCAGCAGCGCCACAGGGGAACCCTACGGGCAGTACTTC. The chain links TRBV2 to TRBJ2-7, with 7 bases fitting TRBD1. Germline assignment: CDR1 SNHLY and CDR2 FYNNEI. The CDR3 length is 14 residues.

The gene calls are TRBV5-1 and TRBJ2-5, with 8 positions matching TRBD2. The CDR3 extends over 16 amino acids. Trimming at V came to 8 bases and at J to 2 bases, leaving 14 bases not matched to a gene. The V gene's germline CDR1 is SGHRS and CDR2 YFSETQ. The CDR3 nucleotides are TGCGCCAGTAGACTGGGGAGCGGGGGCTCTCAAGAGACCCAGTACTTC. Protein: CASRLGSGGSQETQYF.

CDR3 DNA: TGTGCCAGCAGCCCTGGTGGTAGCGGGGTACCGGGGGGGTCGCAGTATTTT. Residues: CASSPGGSGVPGGSQYF. V and J are TRBV7-3 and TRBJ2-3; 8 bases are a match to TRBD2. The CDR3 is 17 amino acids. Germline assignment: CDR1 SGHTA and CDR2 FQGTGA. V shed 5 bases, J shed 10 bases, and the junction held 20 bases outside the gene matches.

The J gene is TRBJ2-7, the V gene TRBV15, with 9 bases aligning to TRBD1. Germline V gene lookup returns CDR1 LNHNV and CDR2 YYDKDF (reference sequence). Germline trimming cut 3 bases from V and 3 bases from J; bases unmatched to any gene: 0. This CDR3 contains 13 residues. The CDR3 DNA reads as TGTGCCACCAGCAGGGACAGGGGCTACGAGCAGTACTTC. Amino acids: CATSRDRGYEQYF.

The table lists this clone with a few counts. The chain has TRBV6-4 and TRBJ2-3; 9 nucleotides align to TRBD2. CDR1 MRHNA and CDR2 SNTAGT come from the germline V gene. The CDR3 covers 14 residues. V lost 4 bases and J lost 2; bases outside the gene matches: 1. The DNA for the CDR3 is TGTGCCAGCAGTGGCGGGGGGGCCACAGATACGCAGTATTTT. Amino acid sequence: CASSGGGATDTQYF.

The chain couples TRBV9 to TRBJ2-2; D is unresolved. The V end was cut by 0 bases, the J end by 2 bases, with 20 bases between. This CDR3 comprises 19 residues. CDR1 is SGDLS, CDR2 YYNGEE, per germline. The CDR3 is CASSVALGTIRPNTGELFF. CDR3 coding DNA: TGTGCCAGCAGCGTAGCCTTGGGCACAATAAGGCCAAACACCGGGGAGCTGTTTTTT.

V is TRBV19 and J is TRBJ2-7; maybe TRBD2 (5 bases). Trimming pared 6 bases from V and 6 bases from J, leaving 18 bases between. The CDR3 has 14 residues. The V gene's germline CDR1 is LNHDA and CDR2 SQIVND (reference sequence). CDR3 sequence: CASSQRGPVAEQYF. The CDR3 bases are TGTGCCAGTAGCCAACGAGGGCCCGTCGCCGAGCAGTACTTC.

This clone was seen a handful of times. The chain employs TRBV30 and TRBJ2-2; 7 bases map to TRBD2. Germline loops: CDR1 GTSNPN, CDR2 SVGIG (reference sequence). CDR3 size: 14 residues. J lost 5 bases, V lost 4 bases, and 7 bases had no gene match. The CDR3 bases are TGTGCCTGGAATTGGGGGGGAGGTACCGGGGAGCTGTTTTTT. Translating it yields CAWNWGGGTGELFF.

The chain couples TRBV18 to TRBJ2-7, with 7 bases aligning to TRBD1. The CDR3 runs to 15 residues. CDR1 and CDR2 (germline): KGHSH, LQKENI. Trimming removed 4 bases from V and 2 bases from J; junction bases left unmatched: 8. CDR3 region: CASSRGQAGPYEQYF. The CDR3 bases are TGTGCCAGCTCACGTGGACAGGCCGGTCCCTACGAGCAGTACTTC.

The V and J genes are TRBV6-5 and TRBJ1-1; D gene ambiguous. The germline V and J ends were trimmed by 3 bases and 1 base, with 6 bases remaining between them. CDR3 length: 13 amino acids. Germline values: CDR1 MNHEY, CDR2 SVGAGI. The DNA of the CDR3 is TGTGCCAGCAGTTATGAGAGGAACACTGAAGCTTTCTTT. Translated: CASSYERNTEAFF.

This clone has more than one count but fewer than ten. The chain carries TRBV5-6 and TRBJ1-3, with D unclear. The CDR3 has 13 amino acids. Germline V gene lookup returns CDR1 SGHDT and CDR2 YYEEEE. Trimming left V 0 bases short and J 4 bases short, with 5 bases between. CDR3 protein: CASSLDGGNTIYF. Here the CDR3 DNA reads TGTGCCAGCAGCTTGGATGGCGGAAACACCATATATTTT. The complete variable domain, with remaining parts taken from reference TRBV5-6 and TRBJ1-3, reads DAGVTQSPTHLIKTRGQQVTLRCSPKSGHDTVSWYQQALGQGPQFIFQYYEEEERQRGNFPDRFSGHQFPNYSSELNVNALLLGDSALYLCASSLDGGNTIYFGEGSWLTVV.

The chain carries TRBV4-1 and TRBJ2-5; 15 nucleotides align to TRBD2. Germline CDR1 MGHRA, CDR2 YSYEKL. V gave up 4 bases and J gave up 3 bases; unmatched junction bases: 3. This CDR3 has 16 amino acids. Here the CDR3 reads CASSPGLAGGEETQYF. For the CDR3, the DNA is TGCGCCAGCAGCCCGGGACTAGCGGGGGGAGAAGAGACCCAGTACTTC.

The CDR3 DNA sequence: TGTGCCAGTAGTTGGAGCTCCTATAATTCACCCCTCCACTTT. It translates to CASSWSSYNSPLHF. The genes are TRBV19 and TRBJ1-6; D uncertain. Trimming removed 5 bases at V and 0 bases at J, with 5 bases between. Germline V lookup: CDR1 LNHDA, CDR2 SQIVND (reference sequence). The CDR3 length is 14 residues.

The V call is TRBV5-4, the J call TRBJ2-2; 9 nucleotides align to TRBD1. Germline V lookup: CDR1 SGHNT, CDR2 YYREEE (reference sequence). V lost 4 bases to trimming and J lost 7 bases; unmatched junction nucleotides: 5. CDR3 length: 14 residues. The CDR3 DNA sequence: TGTGCCAGCAGCCTTACAGGGGGCAGCGGGGAGCTGTTTTTT. Protein: CASSLTGGSGELFF. The variable domain in full, completed from reference TRBV5-4 and TRBJ2-2, reads ETGVTQSPTHLIKTRGQQVTLRCSSQSGHNTVSWYQQALGQGPQFIFQYYREEENGRGNFPPRFSGLQFPNYSSELNVNALELDDSALYLCASSLTGGSGELFFGEGSRLTVL.

Comment on this clone: A read error may produce the germline difference seen at one junction end. J is TRBJ2-7 and V is TRBV7-9; 12 bases are shared with TRBD1. The CDR3 is 15 amino acids. CDR1 is SEHNR and CDR2 is FQNEAQ in the germline V gene (reference sequence). The CDR3 DNA sequence: TGTTCCAGCAGCTTAGGGGACAGGGGGCGCCTCGAGCAGTACTTC. Translation: CSSSLGDRGRLEQYF.

The chain recombines TRBV7-8 with TRBJ2-5; D is perhaps TRBD2 (5 bases). The J call could be wrong; TRBJ2-7 is a better fit for the DNA end. The CDR3 runs to 12 residues. The germline gives CDR1 SGHVS, CDR2 FQNEAQ. The CDR3 coding sequence is TGTGCCAGCGGGTGGGTGGAGGACGAGCAGTACTTC. This gives the protein CASGWVEDEQYF.

The genes are TRBV11-2 and TRBJ2-7; unclear D gene. CDR1 SGHAT and CDR2 FQNNGV come from the germline V gene. The CDR3 runs 17 residues. Deletions cut 3 bases from V and 3 bases from J, with 21 bases between. DNA for the CDR3: TGTGCCAGCAGCTTCCTTCCCTGGTACAGTGCAAACTACGAGCAGTACTTC. It is translated as CASSFLPWYSANYEQYF.